One and the same sample provided the 17 T cell receptor beta chains below, sequenced in a study of immune heterogeneity within non-small cell lung tumors. The template consisted of bulk tumor genomic DNA, with roughly 0.65 ug used per sample. While surgery was under way, several biopsies spaced far apart were taken per primary tumor. These patients got curative surgery after being newly diagnosed with untreated non-small cell lung cancer. Amplification of TCR beta CDR3 was performed by multiplex PCR with 32 V and 13 J primers. One entry per CDR3 protein, called by TCRdb with MiXCR from the multiplex PCR reads. The table has thousands of distinct CDR3 sequences, approximately 50% seen once. Sequenced material: lung tumor tissue. The receptors originated from a man between 60 and 75 years old with non-small cell lung cancer.

V and J are TRBV28 and TRBJ2-3; D call uncertain. V was cut by 3 bases and J by 6 bases, with 16 bases left in between. CDR1 MDHEN and CDR2 SYDVKM come from the germline V gene. The CDR3 consists of 15 residues. The CDR3 region is CASSLLTRTEDTQYF. CDR3 nucleotide sequence: TGTGCCAGCAGTTTGTTAACTCGGACGGAGGATACGCAGTATTTT.

The V and J genes are TRBV29-1 and TRBJ2-3; D not certain. The germline V gene encodes CDR1 SQVTM and CDR2 ANQGSEA. V lost 7 bases and J lost 1, with 15 bases in between. This CDR3 is 14 amino acids long. The CDR3 DNA is TGCAGCGCAGCCGGACGGTCAGGCACAGATACGCAGTATTTT. Amino acids: CSAAGRSGTDTQYF.

This chain links TRBV18 with TRBJ2-2; TRBD2 aligns across 11 bases. The CDR3 loop spans 17 amino acids. From germline, CDR1 is KGHSH and CDR2 LQKENI. V was clipped by 1 base and J by 3 bases; unmatched bases: 4. The CDR3 coding sequence is TGTGCCAGCTCACCACTAGCGGGAGGGCCGTACACCGGGGAGCTGTTTTTT. It encodes CASSPLAGGPYTGELFF.

This clonotype rates as large. The chain carries TRBV5-1 and TRBJ2-7, with TRBD2 matching over 10 bases. Germline V gene sequence: CDR1 SGHRS, CDR2 YFSETQ. The length of the CDR3 is 17 residues. V gave up 4 bases and J gave up 3 bases; unmatched junction bases: 13. CDR3 in amino acids: CASSPAALLAGYYEQYF. The DNA for the CDR3 is TGCGCCAGCAGCCCGGCGGCCCTACTAGCGGGATACTACGAGCAGTACTTC.

The genes are TRBV12-3 or TRBV12-4 and TRBJ1-6; 7 nucleotides line up with TRBD1. CDR3 length equals 15 residues. J lost 5 bases, V lost 2 bases, and 3 bases had no gene match. The CDR3 reads CASSLRTGHNSPLHF. The CDR3, as DNA: TGTGCCAGCAGTTTAAGGACAGGCCATAATTCACCCCTCCACTTT.

The genes are TRBV5-1 and TRBJ2-1, with D perhaps matching TRBD2 (6 bases). Germline V gene data show CDR1 as SGHRS and CDR2 as YFSETQ. V dropped 5 bases and J dropped 8 bases, with 14 bases sitting between them. CDR3 size: 13 residues. CDR3 DNA sequence: TGCGCCAGCAGTATCGGGAGTAGCTATGAGCAGTTCTTC. Translating it yields CASSIGSSYEQFF.

The genes are TRBV4-3 and TRBJ2-3; 10 bases match TRBD2. The J call is doubtful: the DNA matches TRBJ2-1 better. Germline V gene sequence: CDR1 LGHNA, CDR2 YSLEER. The CDR3 sequence is 15 residues long. In nucleotides, the CDR3 is TGCGCCAGCAGCCGTGGACTAGCGGTCCTCATTGAGCAGTTCTTC. Translation: CASSRGLAVLIEQFF.

This rearrangement joins TRBV20-1 to TRBJ2-3; TRBD1 or TRBD2 may be the D gene (6 bases each). Gene TRBJ2-5 matches the end of the DNA better, so the J call may be wrong. The CDR3 has 14 residues. CDR1 is DFQATT and CDR2 is SNEGSKA in the germline V gene (reference sequence). The CDR3 here is CSAYGGTLSETQYF. The CDR3, as DNA: TGCAGTGCTTATGGGGGGACACTCTCGGAGACCCAGTACTTC.

This chain uses TRBV16 with TRBJ2-7, with 8 bases matching TRBD1. The ends lost 3 bases at V and 1 base at J; junction bases unmatched: 11. From germline, CDR1 is KGHSY and CDR2 FQNENV. The CDR3 totals 17 residues. CDR3 amino acids: CASSHHTGTGRSYEQYF. The DNA of the CDR3 is TGTGCCAGCAGCCATCATACCGGGACAGGCCGATCCTACGAGCAGTACTTC.

The sample holds a few counts of this clonotype. V usage is TRBV6-1 and J usage is TRBJ1-3; D might be TRBD1 (5 bases). The CDR3 covers 16 residues. V gave up 4 bases and J gave up 0 bases, with 13 bases separating them. Germline V gives CDR1 MNHNS, CDR2 SASEGT. DNA for the CDR3: TGTGCCAGCAGTGGAAAGGGACCAGGCTCTGGAAACACCATATATTTT. Translating gives CASSGKGPGSGNTIYF.

In this sample, this clonotype turned up a few times. The chain recombines TRBV7-9 with TRBJ1-1; no reliable D call. CDR3 length equals 14 residues. Germline assignment: CDR1 SEHNR and CDR2 FQNEAQ (reference sequence). V lost 1 base to trimming and J lost 1 base, with 7 bases between them. CDR3 in DNA: TGTGCCAGCAGCTTAGGGAACCCGAACACTGAAGCTTTCTTT. It specifies CASSLGNPNTEAFF.

The V and J genes are TRBV5-5 and TRBJ1-3; TRBD1 might be the D (5 bases). Germline loops: CDR1 SGHKS, CDR2 YYEKEE (reference sequence). Trimming pared 0 bases from V and 0 bases from J, leaving 7 bases between. The CDR3 spans 15 residues. The CDR3 coding sequence is TGTGCCAGCAGCTTGGGAGGGACCTCTGGAAACACCATATATTTT. This codes for CASSLGGTSGNTIYF.

This sequence joins TRBV15 and TRBJ2-7, with a tentative D call TRBD1 (5 bases). V was shortened by 1 base and J by 0 bases, with 7 bases between the two germline ends. Germline CDR1 LNHNV, CDR2 YYDKDF (reference sequence). The CDR3 runs to 14 residues. The CDR3 DNA sequence: TGTGCCACCAGCAGAGCAGGGAACTCCTACGAGCAGTACTTC. Its translation: CATSRAGNSYEQYF.

The V gene is TRBV6-1, the J gene TRBJ1-1; a possible D gene is TRBD1 (6 bases). V lost 7 bases to trimming and J lost 8 bases, with 17 bases between them. The CDR3 totals 13 residues. Germline V gives CDR1 MNHNS, CDR2 SASEGT. The CDR3 bases are TGTGCCAGCAACCCGACAGGCCCTAACGAAGCTTTCTTT. It is translated as CASNPTGPNEAFF.

The chain carries TRBV4-3 and TRBJ2-7; no reliable D call. This CDR3 spans 16 amino acids. Germline CDR1 reads LGHNA; CDR2 reads YSLEER. V lost 0 bases to trimming and J lost 2 bases, with 14 bases between them. The CDR3 DNA reads as TGCGCCAGCAGCCAAGATAGGTCCGGCCCTACCTACGAGCAGTACTTC. Its translation is CASSQDRSGPTYEQYF.

This clonotype is large within its sample. The V and J genes are TRBV6-1 and TRBJ2-3, with unresolved D. Germline V gene lookup returns CDR1 MNHNS and CDR2 SASEGT. This CDR3 is 12 amino acids long. Trimming took off 6 bases at V and 3 bases at J, with 7 bases between the two ends. CDR3 sequence (DNA): TGTGCCAGCAGCCCAACTACAGATACGCAGTATTTT. This sequence encodes CASSPTTDTQYF.

The chain couples TRBV7-2 to TRBJ2-7, with TRBD1 matching 8 bases. The V gene's germline CDR1 is SGHTA and CDR2 FQGNSA. The CDR3 is made up of 14 amino acids. The V gene end was trimmed by 1 base and the J gene end by 5 bases; junction bases not matched to a gene: 4. CDR3 amino acids: CASSLGGTGHEQYF. The CDR3 region has the DNA TGTGCCAGCAGCTTAGGAGGGACAGGTCACGAGCAGTACTTC.